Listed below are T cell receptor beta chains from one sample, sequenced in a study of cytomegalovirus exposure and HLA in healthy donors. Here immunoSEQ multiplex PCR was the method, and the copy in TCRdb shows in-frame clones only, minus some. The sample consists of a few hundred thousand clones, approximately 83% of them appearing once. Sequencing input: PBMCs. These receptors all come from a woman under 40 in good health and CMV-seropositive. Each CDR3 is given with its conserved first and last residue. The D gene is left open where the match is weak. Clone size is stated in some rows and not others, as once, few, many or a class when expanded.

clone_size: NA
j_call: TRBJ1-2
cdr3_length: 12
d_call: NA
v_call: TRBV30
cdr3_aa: CASYGRGGGYTF
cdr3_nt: TGTGCCTCGTATGGCCGGGGGGGTGGCTACACCTTC

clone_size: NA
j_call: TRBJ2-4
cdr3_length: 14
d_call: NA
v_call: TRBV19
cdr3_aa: CASSTASAKNIQYF
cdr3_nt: TGTGCCAGTAGTACGGCCTCGGCCAAAAACATTCAGTACTTC

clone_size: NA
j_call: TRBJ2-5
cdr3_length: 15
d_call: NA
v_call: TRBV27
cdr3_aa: CASSLHRAGEVTQYF
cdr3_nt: TGTGCCAGCAGTTTACATAGGGCAGGAGAAGTGACCCAGTACTTC

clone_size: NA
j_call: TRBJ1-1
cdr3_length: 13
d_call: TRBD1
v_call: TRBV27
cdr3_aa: CASRGGGGTEAFF
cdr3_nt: TGTGCCAGCAGAGGGGGCGGGGGCACTGAAGCTTTCTTT

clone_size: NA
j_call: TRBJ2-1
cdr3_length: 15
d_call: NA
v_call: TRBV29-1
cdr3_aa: CSVATVYYGASEQFF
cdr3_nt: TGCAGCGTTGCCACCGTATATTACGGCGCCAGTGAGCAGTTCTTC

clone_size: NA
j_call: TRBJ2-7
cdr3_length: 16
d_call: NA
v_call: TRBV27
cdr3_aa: CASRLRYFGVAYEQYF
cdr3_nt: TGTGCCAGCAGGCTGAGATATTTTGGGGTAGCCTACGAGCAGTACTTC

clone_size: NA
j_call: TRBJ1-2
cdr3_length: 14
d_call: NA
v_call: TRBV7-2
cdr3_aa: CATPLVGRSYGYTF
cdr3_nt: TGTGCCACCCCCCTAGTCGGGCGCTCCTATGGCTACACCTTC

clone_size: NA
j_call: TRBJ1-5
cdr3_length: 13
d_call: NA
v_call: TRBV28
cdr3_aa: CASSLIRVQPQHF
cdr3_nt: TGTGCCAGCAGTTTAATACGAGTCCAGCCCCAGCATTTT

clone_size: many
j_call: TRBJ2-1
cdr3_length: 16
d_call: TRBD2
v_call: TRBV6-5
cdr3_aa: CASSFQAGVGYNEQFF
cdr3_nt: TGTGCCAGCAGTTTTCAAGCGGGAGTGGGATACAATGAGCAGTTCTTC

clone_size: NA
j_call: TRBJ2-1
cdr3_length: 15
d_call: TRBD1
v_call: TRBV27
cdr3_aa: CASSLGGQTYNEQFF
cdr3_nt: TGTGCCAGCAGTTTAGGGGGACAGACCTACAATGAGCAGTTCTTC

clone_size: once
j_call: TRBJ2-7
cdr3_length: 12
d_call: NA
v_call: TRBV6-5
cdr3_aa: CASSGRFHEQYF
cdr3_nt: TGTGCCAGCAGTGGACGGTTCCACGAGCAGTACTTC

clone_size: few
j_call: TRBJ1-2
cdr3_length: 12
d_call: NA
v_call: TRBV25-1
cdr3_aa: CASSEGRYGYTF
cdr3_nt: TGTGCCAGCAGTGAAGGGCGCTATGGCTACACCTTC

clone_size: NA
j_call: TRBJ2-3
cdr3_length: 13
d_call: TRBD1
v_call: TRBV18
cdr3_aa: CASSDRGSDTQYF
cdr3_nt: TGTGCCAGCTCAGACAGGGGTTCGGATACGCAGTATTTT

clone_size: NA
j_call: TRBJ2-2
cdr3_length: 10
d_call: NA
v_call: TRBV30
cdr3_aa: CAWSRGELFF
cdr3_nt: TGTGCCTGGAGTCGTGGGGAGCTGTTTTTT

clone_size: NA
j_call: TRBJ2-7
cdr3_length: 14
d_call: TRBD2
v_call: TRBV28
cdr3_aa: CASSFLAGAYEQYF
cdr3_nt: TGTGCCAGCAGTTTCCTAGCGGGCGCCTACGAGCAGTACTTC

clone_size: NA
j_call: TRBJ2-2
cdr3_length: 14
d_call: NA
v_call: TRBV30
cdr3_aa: CAWSQGAGSGELFF
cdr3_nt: TGTGCCTGGAGTCAAGGGGCTGGTTCCGGGGAGCTGTTTTTT

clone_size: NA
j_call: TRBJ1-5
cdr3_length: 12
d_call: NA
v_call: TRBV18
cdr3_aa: CASGTPNQPQHF
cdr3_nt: TGTGCCAGCGGGACCCCCAATCAGCCCCAGCATTTT

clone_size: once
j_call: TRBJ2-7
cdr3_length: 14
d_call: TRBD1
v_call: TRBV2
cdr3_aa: CASTRDRFQDEQYF
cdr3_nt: TGTGCCAGCACTCGGGACAGGTTTCAGGACGAGCAGTACTTC

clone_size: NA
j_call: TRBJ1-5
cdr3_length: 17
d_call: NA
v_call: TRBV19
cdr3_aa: CASSIDSGGFSNQPQHF
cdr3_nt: TGTGCCAGTAGTATAGATAGTGGTGGGTTTAGCAATCAGCCCCAGCATTTT

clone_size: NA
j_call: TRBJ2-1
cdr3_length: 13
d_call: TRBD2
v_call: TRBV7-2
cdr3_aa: CASSLALADMQFF
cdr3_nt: TGTGCCAGCAGCTTAGCACTAGCGGATATGCAGTTCTTC

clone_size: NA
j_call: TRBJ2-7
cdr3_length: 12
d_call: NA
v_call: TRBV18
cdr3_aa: CASSPGSYEQYF
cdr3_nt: TGTGCCAGCTCACCCGGCTCCTACGAGCAGTACTTC

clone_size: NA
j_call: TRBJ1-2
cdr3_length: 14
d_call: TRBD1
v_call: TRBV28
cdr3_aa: CASSRGTDGYGYTF
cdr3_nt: TGTGCCAGCAGCAGGGGGACAGACGGTTATGGCTACACCTTC

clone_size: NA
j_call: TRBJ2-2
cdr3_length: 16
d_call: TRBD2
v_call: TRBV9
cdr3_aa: CASSPRTSGGTGELFF
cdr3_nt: TGTGCCAGCAGCCCCCGGACTAGCGGGGGCACCGGGGAGCTGTTTTTT

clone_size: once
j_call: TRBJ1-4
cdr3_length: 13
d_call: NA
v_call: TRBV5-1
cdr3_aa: CASSHGSDEKLFF
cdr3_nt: TGCGCCAGCAGTCATGGATCGGATGAAAAACTGTTTTTT

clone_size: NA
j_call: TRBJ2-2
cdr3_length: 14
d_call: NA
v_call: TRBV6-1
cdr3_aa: CASSERGYTGELFF
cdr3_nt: TGTGCCAGCAGTGAAAGGGGGTACACCGGGGAGCTGTTTTTT

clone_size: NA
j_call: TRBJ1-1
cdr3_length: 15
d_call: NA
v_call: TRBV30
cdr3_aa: CAWSSEYRVVGEAFF
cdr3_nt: TGTGCCTGGAGCTCCGAGTACAGGGTAGTAGGTGAAGCTTTCTTT

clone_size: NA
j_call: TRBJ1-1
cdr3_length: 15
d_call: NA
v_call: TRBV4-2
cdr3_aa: CASSQTTGMNTEAFF
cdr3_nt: TGTGCCAGCAGCCAGACGACAGGAATGAACACTGAAGCTTTCTTT

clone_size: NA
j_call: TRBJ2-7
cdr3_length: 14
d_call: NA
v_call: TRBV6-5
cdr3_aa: CASSFSSDSYEQYF
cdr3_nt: TGTGCCAGCAGTTTTAGTTCGGACAGTTACGAGCAGTACTTC

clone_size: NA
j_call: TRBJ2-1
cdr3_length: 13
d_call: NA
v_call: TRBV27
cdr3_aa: CASSLKGHNEQFF
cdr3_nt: TGTGCCAGCAGTTTAAAGGGTCACAATGAGCAGTTCTTC

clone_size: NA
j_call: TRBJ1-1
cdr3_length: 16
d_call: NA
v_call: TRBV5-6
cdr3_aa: CASSLAGPWATTEAFF
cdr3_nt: TGTGCCAGCAGCTTGGCGGGGCCTTGGGCGACCACTGAAGCTTTCTTT

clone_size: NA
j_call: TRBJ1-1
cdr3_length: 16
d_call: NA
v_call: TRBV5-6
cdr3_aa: CASSLNRVRMNTEAFF
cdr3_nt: TGTGCCAGCAGCTTGAACAGGGTCAGAATGAACACTGAAGCTTTCTTT

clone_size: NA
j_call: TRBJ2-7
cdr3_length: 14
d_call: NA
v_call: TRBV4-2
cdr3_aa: CASSQGPPRYEQYF
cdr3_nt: TGTGCCAGCAGCCAAGGTCCGCCGCGGTACGAGCAGTACTTC

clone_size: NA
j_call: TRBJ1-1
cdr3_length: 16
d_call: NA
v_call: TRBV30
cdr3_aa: CAWSVEGGGYTPEAFF
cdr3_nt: TGTGCCTGGAGTGTAGAAGGCGGCGGATATACCCCTGAAGCTTTCTTT

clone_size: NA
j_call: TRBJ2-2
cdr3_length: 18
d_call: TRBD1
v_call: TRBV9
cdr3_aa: CASSVGIRDRSNTGELFF
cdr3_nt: TGTGCCAGCAGCGTGGGTATAAGGGACAGATCGAACACCGGGGAGCTGTTTTTT

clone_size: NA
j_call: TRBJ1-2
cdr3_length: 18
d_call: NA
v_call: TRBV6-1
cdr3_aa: CASSGIVRGRKTPYGYTF
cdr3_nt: TGTGCCAGCAGTGGGATAGTCAGGGGAAGGAAAACACCCTATGGCTACACCTTC

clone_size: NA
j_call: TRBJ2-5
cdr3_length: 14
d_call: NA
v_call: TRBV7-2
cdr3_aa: CASSFRRETETQYF
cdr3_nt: TGTGCCAGCAGCTTTCGCCGGGAGACCGAGACCCAGTACTTC

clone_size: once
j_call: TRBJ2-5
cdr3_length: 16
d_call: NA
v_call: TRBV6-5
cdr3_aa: CASSYSMTENQETQYF
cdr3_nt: TGTGCCAGCAGTTACTCCATGACGGAGAACCAAGAGACCCAGTACTTC

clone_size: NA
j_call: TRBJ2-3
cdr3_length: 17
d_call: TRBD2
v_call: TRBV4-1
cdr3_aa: CASSQSLLAGGADTQYF
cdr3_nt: TGCGCCAGCAGCCAGTCCCTCCTAGCGGGAGGGGCAGATACGCAGTATTTT

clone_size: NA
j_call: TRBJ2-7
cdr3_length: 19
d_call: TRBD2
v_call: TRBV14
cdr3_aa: CASSERAGTSGKGRGEQYF
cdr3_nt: TGTGCCAGCAGCGAACGAGCGGGGACTAGCGGGAAGGGTCGTGGCGAGCAGTACTTC

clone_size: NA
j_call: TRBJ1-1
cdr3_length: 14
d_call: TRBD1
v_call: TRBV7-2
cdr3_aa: CASTLRQGHTEAFF
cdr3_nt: TGTGCCAGCACCCTGAGACAGGGACACACTGAAGCTTTCTTT

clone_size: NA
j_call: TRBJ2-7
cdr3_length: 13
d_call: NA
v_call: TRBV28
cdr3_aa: CASSLGVPYEQYF
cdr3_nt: TGTGCCAGCAGTTTGGGGGTCCCCTACGAGCAGTACTTC

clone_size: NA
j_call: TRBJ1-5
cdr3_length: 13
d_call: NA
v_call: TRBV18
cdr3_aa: CASSPDPLRPQHF
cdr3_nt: TGTGCCAGCTCACCGGACCCGCTTCGGCCCCAGCATTTT

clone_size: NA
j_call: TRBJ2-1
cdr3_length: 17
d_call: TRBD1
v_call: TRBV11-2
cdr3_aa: CASSSFGQGAAYNEQFF
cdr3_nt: TGTGCCAGCAGCTCCTTCGGACAGGGTGCCGCGTACAATGAGCAGTTCTTC

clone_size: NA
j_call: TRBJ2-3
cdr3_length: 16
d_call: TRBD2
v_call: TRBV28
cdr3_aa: CASSSLAGVGTDTQYF
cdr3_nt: TGTGCCAGCAGTTCTCTCGCGGGAGTAGGGACAGATACGCAGTATTTT

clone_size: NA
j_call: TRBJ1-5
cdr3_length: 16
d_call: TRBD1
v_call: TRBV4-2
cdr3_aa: CASSLRPGGEDQPQHF
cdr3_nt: TGTGCCAGCAGCCTCCGGCCAGGGGGCGAGGATCAGCCCCAGCATTTT

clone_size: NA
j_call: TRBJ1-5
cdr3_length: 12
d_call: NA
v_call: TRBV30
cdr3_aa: CALEHGNQPQHF
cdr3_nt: TGTGCCTTGGAACACGGGAATCAGCCCCAGCATTTT

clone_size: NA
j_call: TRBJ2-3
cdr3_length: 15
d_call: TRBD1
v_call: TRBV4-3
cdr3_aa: CASSQIGGGTDTQYF
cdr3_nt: TGCGCCAGCAGCCAAATAGGGGGCGGCACAGATACGCAGTATTTT

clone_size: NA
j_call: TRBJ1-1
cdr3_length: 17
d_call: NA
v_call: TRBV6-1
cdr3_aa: CASSENRAGRGFTEAFF
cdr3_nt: TGTGCCAGCAGTGAAAACCGAGCGGGCAGGGGATTCACTGAAGCTTTCTTT

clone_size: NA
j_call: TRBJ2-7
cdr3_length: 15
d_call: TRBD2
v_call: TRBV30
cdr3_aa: CAWSPTGTSGREQYF
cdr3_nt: TGTGCCTGGAGTCCGACCGGGACTAGCGGGAGAGAGCAGTACTTC

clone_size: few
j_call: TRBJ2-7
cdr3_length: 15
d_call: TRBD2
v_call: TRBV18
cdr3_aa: CASSRGLAETYEQYF
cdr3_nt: TGTGCCAGCTCACGAGGACTAGCGGAGACCTACGAGCAGTACTTC

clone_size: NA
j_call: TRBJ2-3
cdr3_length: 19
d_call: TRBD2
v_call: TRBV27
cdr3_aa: CASSLIVSTSGSFTDTQYF
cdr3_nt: TGTGCCAGCAGTTTAATAGTCTCCACTAGCGGGAGTTTCACAGATACGCAGTATTTT

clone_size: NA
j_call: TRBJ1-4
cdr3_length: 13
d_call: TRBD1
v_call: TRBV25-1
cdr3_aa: CATRQGGTEKLFF
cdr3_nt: TGTGCCACCCGACAGGGGGGGACTGAAAAACTGTTTTTT